The 27 T cell receptor beta chains below come from one sample, sequenced in a study of cytomegalovirus exposure and HLA in healthy donors. Profiled with immunoSEQ multiplex PCR; TCRdb holds only in-frame clones, not every one. The sample contains over 150,000 clones, approximately 86% of which appear only once. Sample: PBMCs. The receptors originated from a man between 18 and 29 years old in good health and CMV-seropositive.

The V call is TRBV5-5, the J call TRBJ2-5; D possibly corresponds to TRBD2 (6 bases). The V end was cut by 0 bases, the J end by 2 bases, with 14 bases between. Germline V gene data show CDR1 as SGHKS and CDR2 as YYEKEE (reference sequence). CDR3 length: 16 residues. CDR3 in DNA: TGTGCCAGCAGCTTGGATGGGGGGACCGGTCAAGAGACCCAGTACTTC. Amino acids: CASSLDGGTGQETQYF.

V and J are TRBV5-6 and TRBJ2-7; the match to TRBD1 covers 9 bases. This CDR3 contains 15 residues. Germline loops: CDR1 SGHDT, CDR2 YYEEEE. After removal of 2 bases from V and 5 bases from J, the junction contained 8 bases not matched to a gene. The CDR3 region is CASSLQQGALDEQYF. The CDR3 DNA sequence: TGTGCCAGCAGCTTACAACAGGGGGCTCTTGACGAGCAGTACTTC.

The chain uses TRBV15 and TRBJ2-4; TRBD1 matches at 10 bases. The CDR3 totals 13 residues. Trimming at V came to 6 bases and at J to 4 bases, leaving 0 bases not matched to a gene. Germline V gene sequence: CDR1 LNHNV, CDR2 YYDKDF (reference sequence). CDR3: CATRGQGKNIQYF. CDR3 DNA sequence: TGTGCCACCAGGGGACAGGGGAAAAACATTCAGTACTTC.

The chain combines TRBV6-1 with TRBJ2-1; unclear D gene. The CDR3 extends over 17 amino acids. Per the germline V gene, CDR1 is MNHNS and CDR2 is SASEGT. V lost 1 base to trimming and J lost 3 bases, with 16 bases between them. CDR3 DNA: TGTGCCAGCAGTGAAGAAGCTAGGAATAACCTCTACAATGAGCAGTTCTTC. As protein: CASSEEARNNLYNEQFF.

The chain links TRBV5-1 to TRBJ2-1; 10 bases are a match to TRBD2. Trimming cost V 3 bases and J 0 bases; bases outside gene matches: 6. The V gene's germline CDR1 is SGHRS and CDR2 YFSETQ. The CDR3 spans 17 residues. The CDR3 region has the DNA TGCGCCAGCAGCTGGCCAGCGGGGGGGAGCTCCTACAATGAGCAGTTCTTC. Its translation is CASSWPAGGSSYNEQFF.

This clone was recorded once. The V call is TRBV27, the J call TRBJ2-7, with D possibly matching TRBD2 (5 bases). The CDR3 length is 15 residues. V dropped 1 base and J dropped 4 bases, with 14 bases sitting between them. Germline lookup yields CDR1 MNHEY and CDR2 SMNVEV (reference sequence). DNA of the CDR3: TGTGCCAGCAGTTTATTAAGGACCCCGGGGTACGAGCAGTACTTC. Amino acids: CASSLLRTPGYEQYF.

J is TRBJ2-1 and V is TRBV10-3, with 7 bases matching TRBD2. CDR3 length: 15 residues. In germline, CDR1 is ENHRY, CDR2 SYGVKD. V lost 11 bases, J lost 8 bases, and 18 bases stayed unmatched. This CDR3 reads CAFKAGTKTSDEQFF. The CDR3 bases are TGTGCCTTCAAGGCCGGGACTAAAACAAGCGATGAGCAGTTCTTC.

V usage is TRBV28 and J usage is TRBJ2-5; a possible D gene is TRBD2 (6 bases). The V gene's germline CDR1 is MDHEN and CDR2 SYDVKM. V lost 5 bases to trimming and J lost 2 bases, with 12 bases between them. The CDR3 loop spans 14 amino acids. DNA of the CDR3: TGTGCCAGCAGTAACATAGCGGCACAAGAGACCCAGTACTTC. This translates into CASSNIAAQETQYF.

The gene calls are TRBV4-3 and TRBJ2-5; 8 nucleotides align to TRBD2. This CDR3 has 14 residues. CDR1 is LGHNA, CDR2 YSLEER, per germline. The V and J ends lost 4 bases and 2 bases, in that order; junction bases with no gene match: 3. The CDR3 protein is CASSPGGGQETQYF. DNA of the CDR3: TGCGCCAGCAGCCCCGGGGGGGGGCAAGAGACCCAGTACTTC.

There are a few counts of this clone. The chain has TRBV19 and TRBJ2-2, with a possible D match to TRBD2 (6 bases). CDR1 and CDR2 from the germline V gene are LNHDA and SQIVND (reference sequence). The V gene lost 3 bases and the J gene lost 4 bases, with 9 bases spanning the gap. The CDR3 consists of 14 residues. The CDR3 sequence is CASSIRGTTGELFF. As DNA, the CDR3 is TGTGCCAGTAGTATCCGGGGGACCACCGGGGAGCTGTTTTTT. Full variable domain (missing parts from reference TRBV19 and TRBJ2-2): DGGITQSPKYLFRKEGQNVTLSCEQNLNHDAMYWYRQDPGQGLRLIYYSQIVNDFQKGDIAEGYSVSREKKESFPLTVTSAQKNPTAFYLCASSIRGTTGELFFGEGSRLTVL.

This clone was counted only a few times. The chain uses TRBV7-2 and TRBJ1-6; possible D gene TRBD1, 5 bases. The V gene's germline CDR1 is SGHTA and CDR2 FQGNSA. The CDR3 consists of 14 residues. The V gene lost 6 bases and the J gene lost 9 bases, with 15 bases spanning the gap. As DNA, the CDR3 is TGTGCCAGCAGTAACCAAGCGGGGGTTTCACCCCTCCACTTT. Residues: CASSNQAGVSPLHF.

The chain combines TRBV30 with TRBJ1-1; tentative D call: TRBD1 (5 bases). CDR3 length: 14 residues. The V gene lost 4 bases and the J gene lost 1 base, with 13 bases spanning the gap. From germline, CDR1 is GTSNPN and CDR2 SVGIG (reference sequence). The chain's CDR3 is CAWNLQVTNTEAFF. The CDR3, as DNA: TGTGCCTGGAATTTACAGGTCACGAACACTGAAGCTTTCTTT.

The chain links TRBV6-5 to TRBJ1-2; the D gene is possibly TRBD1 (5 bases). The germline gives CDR1 MNHEY, CDR2 SVGAGI. V shed 6 bases and J shed 0 bases, with 14 bases lying between them. The length of the CDR3 is 15 residues. As DNA, the CDR3 is TGTGCCAGCAGAGATCAGGGTGGGTCTAACTATGGCTACACCTTC. Its translation is CASRDQGGSNYGYTF.

This clone turned up a few times. The rearrangement joins TRBV10-3 to TRBJ2-7; tentative D call: TRBD1 (5 bases). The CDR3 runs 14 residues. Trimming stripped 2 bases from V and 2 bases from J, with 10 bases between. Germline CDR1 ENHRY, CDR2 SYGVKD. The CDR3 loop reads CAISEDRTPYEQYF. CDR3 DNA sequence: TGTGCCATCAGTGAGGACAGAACTCCCTACGAGCAGTACTTC.

The chain carries TRBV5-4 and TRBJ2-7, with D tentatively TRBD1 (5 bases). V lost 2 bases and J lost 0, with 15 bases in between. CDR1 SGHNT and CDR2 YYREEE come from the germline V gene (reference sequence). CDR3 length: 16 residues. DNA for the CDR3: TGTGCCAGCAGCTTTGGTAGGGGTACCAGCTCCTACGAGCAGTACTTC. This gives the protein CASSFGRGTSSYEQYF. Supplemented by reference TRBV5-4 and TRBJ2-7, the full variable domain reads ETGVTQSPTHLIKTRGQQVTLRCSSQSGHNTVSWYQQALGQGPQFIFQYYREEENGRGNFPPRFSGLQFPNYSSELNVNALELDDSALYLCASSFGRGTSSYEQYFGPGTRLTVT.

The chain couples TRBV7-6 to TRBJ2-1, with TRBD2 matching over 12 bases. V shed 5 bases and J 3 bases; nucleotides not matched to a gene: 5. Looked up from germline, CDR1 is SGHVS and CDR2 is FNYEAQ. CDR3 length: 16 residues. CDR3 nucleotides: TGTGCCAGCAGCCTTACTAGCGGGGGGTTCTACAATGAGCAGTTCTTC. It codes for CASSLTSGGFYNEQFF.

This clone was recorded once. The chain joins TRBV7-2 to TRBJ2-3; unclear D gene. This CDR3 spans 16 amino acids. Trimming took off 2 bases at V and 2 bases at J, with 14 bases between the two ends. Germline CDR1 reads SGHTA; CDR2 reads FQGNSA. The CDR3 sequence is CASSLSRVLNTDTQYF. The CDR3 coding sequence is TGTGCCAGCAGCTTAAGCCGGGTATTAAACACAGATACGCAGTATTTT.

The chain couples TRBV4-3 to TRBJ2-2, with 11 bases matching TRBD1. With V trimmed by 4 bases and J by 2 bases, 3 bases remained unmatched. Germline values: CDR1 LGHNA, CDR2 YSLEER. The CDR3 covers 16 residues. As DNA, the CDR3 is TGCGCCAGCAGCCTGGACAGGGGGCTTAACACCGGGGAGCTGTTTTTT. Protein sequence: CASSLDRGLNTGELFF.

The chain employs TRBV7-9 and TRBJ1-1, with a tentative D call TRBD1 (5 bases). The CDR3 has 13 amino acids. Germline values: CDR1 SEHNR, CDR2 FQNEAQ (reference sequence). V dropped 4 bases and J dropped 10 bases, with 16 bases sitting between them. CDR3 residues: CASSSRPLQGAFF. CDR3 coding DNA: TGTGCCAGCAGCTCCAGGCCTCTCCAGGGAGCTTTCTTT.

This clone has a single count. The chain couples TRBV27 to TRBJ2-2, with TRBD2 matching over 7 bases. The CDR3 runs to 14 residues. V shed 8 bases and J 6 bases; nucleotides not matched to a gene: 9. Looked up from germline, CDR1 is MNHEY and CDR2 is SMNVEV (reference sequence). As DNA, the CDR3 is TGTGCCAGCTCACCCGGGGCGGGGGCCGGGGAGCTGTTTTTT. Residues: CASSPGAGAGELFF.

The CDR3 here is CASSFVADGGETQYF. CDR3 coding DNA: TGTGCCAGCAGCTTCGTGGCGGACGGGGGAGAGACCCAGTACTTC. The chain recombines TRBV7-2 with TRBJ2-5; D is perhaps TRBD2 (6 bases). Germline CDR1 reads SGHTA; CDR2 reads FQGNSA. Trimming pared 3 bases from V and 4 bases from J, leaving 15 bases between. The CDR3 is made up of 15 amino acids.

The CDR3 loop reads CASSTPAANYGYTF. The CDR3 DNA reads as TGTGCCAGCAGCACTCCCGCCGCCAACTATGGCTACACCTTC. The rearrangement uses TRBV6-5 and TRBJ1-2; D is uncertain. Germline assignment: CDR1 MNHEY and CDR2 SVGAGI. This CDR3 contains 14 residues. V was trimmed by 6 bases and J by 2 bases, leaving 13 bases between them.

Worth noting for this clone: The sample has other DNA sequences that encode this CDR3 too. The chain has TRBV2 and TRBJ2-5; TRBD2 matches at 9 bases. The germline gives CDR1 SNHLY, CDR2 FYNNEI. Germline trimming cut 6 bases from V and 2 bases from J; bases unmatched to any gene: 4. The CDR3 loop spans 14 amino acids. CDR3 sequence reads: CASSASGGQETQYF. As DNA, the CDR3 is TGTGCCAGCAGCGCCAGCGGGGGGCAAGAGACCCAGTACTTC.

The gene calls are TRBV21-1 and TRBJ2-3; the table's D call of TRBD2 was not tested on the DNA. TRBV21-1 is a documented pseudogene. This CDR3 contains 16 residues. This CDR3 is CASSKPLRGGTDTQYF. For the CDR3, the DNA is TGTGCCAGCAGCAAACCTTTGCGGGGGGGCACAGATACGCAGTATTTT.

This clone was found a few times. J is TRBJ1-1 and V is TRBV29-1; 8 nucleotides agree with TRBD1. The V segment lost 6 bases and the J segment 0 bases; nucleotides outside the gene matches: 6. The CDR3 totals 14 residues. Germline V gene data show CDR1 as SQVTM and CDR2 as ANQGSEA. This chain's CDR3 is CSVMGQAVNTEAFF. The CDR3 DNA sequence: TGCAGCGTCATGGGACAGGCCGTGAACACTGAAGCTTTCTTT.

V is TRBV15 and J is TRBJ1-2; D gene unclear. Germline V gene sequence: CDR1 LNHNV, CDR2 YYDKDF (reference sequence). Trimming pared 0 bases from V and 4 bases from J, leaving 6 bases between. The CDR3 consists of 13 residues. CDR3 residues: CATSREVGYGYTF. As DNA, the CDR3 is TGTGCCACCAGCAGAGAAGTCGGCTATGGCTACACCTTC.

The chain combines TRBV6-1 with TRBJ2-1, with D maybe TRBD2 (7 bases). V was clipped by 1 base and J by 5 bases, with 15 bases between them. The CDR3 length is 16 residues. From germline, CDR1 is MNHNS and CDR2 SASEGT. CDR3 amino acids: CASSEEERGGHNEQFF. CDR3 DNA sequence: TGTGCCAGCAGTGAAGAGGAGAGGGGGGGCCACAATGAGCAGTTCTTC.